This is a list of T cell receptor beta chains from one sample in a study of cytomegalovirus exposure and HLA in healthy donors. This table comes from immunoSEQ multiplex PCR, and its TCRdb copy is limited to in-frame clones, with some not included. This sample carries around 200,000 clones, around 78% of them seen once, and the ten largest clones take under 2.5%. Sequences were obtained from PBMCs. The origin of the receptors is a woman under 40 in good health and CMV-seropositive. The CDR3 runs from the conserved cysteine through the conserved F or W. The D gene is left open where the match is weak. The listing skips clone size in some rows; elsewhere it reads once, few, many or a size class.

j_call	d_call	cdr3_length	v_call	clone_size	cdr3_nt	cdr3_aa
TRBJ2-1	-	12	TRBV29-1	-	TGCAGCGTCGGAACAGTCGGAGGTGAGCAGTTCTTC	CSVGTVGGEQFF
TRBJ1-1	TRBD1	12	TRBV7-8	once	TGTGCCAGCAGCCGTACAGGGGAGGAAGCTTTCTTT	CASSRTGEEAFF
TRBJ2-5	TRBD2	16	TRBV15	-	TGTGCCACCAGCAGAGAAACTAGCGGGGAGCAAGAGACCCAGTACTTC	CATSRETSGEQETQYF
TRBJ2-3	TRBD2	14	TRBV6-5	-	TGTGCCAGCACCCAGGGACTACACACAGATACGCAGTATTTT	CASTQGLHTDTQYF
TRBJ1-2	-	17	TRBV9	-	TGTGCCAGCAGCGTAGGGGGAACAGGAGCAAAAAACTATGGCTACACCTTC	CASSVGGTGAKNYGYTF
TRBJ1-1	-	15	TRBV6-5	-	TGTGCCAGCAGTTACTCGGGGGGGCGGGTCACTGAAGCTTTCTTT	CASSYSGGRVTEAFF
TRBJ2-1	-	14	TRBV7-2	-	TGTGCCAGCAGCCCCCCGTCTTCGGTGGTTGAGCAGTTCTTC	CASSPPSSVVEQFF
TRBJ2-3	TRBD2	19	TRBV4-1	-	TGCGCCAGCAGCCCGTTAAGTCTAGCGGGGGGGCCGGGGACAGATACGCAGTATTTT	CASSPLSLAGGPGTDTQYF
TRBJ2-1	-	15	TRBV6-5	-	TGTGCCAGCAGTTACAGGCCACAGTTGGTCAATGAGCAGTTCTTC	CASSYRPQLVNEQFF
TRBJ1-2	-	13	TRBV9	-	TGTGCCAGCAGCGTAGACAGTAACTATGGCTACACCTTC	CASSVDSNYGYTF
TRBJ1-5	-	17	TRBV19	-	TGTGCCAGTACTCCTCGGGGTCATGCTCAAATTTATCAGCCCCAGCATTTT	CASTPRGHAQIYQPQHF
TRBJ2-1	TRBD1	15	TRBV2	-	TGTGCCAGCAGGGAAACAGGGGGTACCATCAATGAGCAGTTCTTC	CASRETGGTINEQFF
TRBJ2-3	TRBD1	16	TRBV2	-	TGTGCCAGCGGAAAGTCGAGGACAGGAAGCACAGATACGCAGTATTTT	CASGKSRTGSTDTQYF
TRBJ2-7	TRBD2	15	TRBV11-2	-	TGTGCCAGCAGCGCGGGACTAGCGGCCCCCTACGAGCAGTACTTC	CASSAGLAAPYEQYF
TRBJ2-5	TRBD2	17	TRBV9	-	TGTGCCAGCAGCGGAGGGACTAGCGGGGGCCGGGGAGAGACCCAGTACTTC	CASSGGTSGGRGETQYF
TRBJ1-2	-	15	TRBV4-3	-	TGCGCCAGCAGCCAGCTCGAGGGTCATGACTATGGCTACACCTTC	CASSQLEGHDYGYTF
TRBJ1-1	TRBD1	15	TRBV11-3	-	TGTGCCAGTGCCTTGGGACAGGGGTTGGGGACTGAAGCTTTCTTT	CASALGQGLGTEAFF
TRBJ1-2	TRBD1	16	TRBV29-1	-	TGCAGCGTTGATCCCGGCCAGGGGGCGACAAACTATGGCTACACCTTC	CSVDPGQGATNYGYTF
TRBJ1-1	TRBD1	15	TRBV10-2	-	TGCGCCAGCAGGAGACAGGGGGCACAAAACACTGAAGCTTTCTTT	CASRRQGAQNTEAFF
TRBJ2-2	TRBD2	16	TRBV5-6	-	TGTGCCAGCAGCGACGTAGCGGGGGTGAACACCGGGGAGCTGTTTTTT	CASSDVAGVNTGELFF
TRBJ1-5	-	16	TRBV2	-	TGTGCCAGCAGTCCATCCATCGGGGGAGGAGGCCAGCCCCAGCATTTT	CASSPSIGGGGQPQHF
TRBJ2-4	TRBD1	18	TRBV18	-	TGTGCCAGCTCACCGAGGCAGGGACAGGGGGTTACCAAAAACATTCAGTACTTC	CASSPRQGQGVTKNIQYF
TRBJ1-2	-	15	TRBV19	-	TGCCCCAAGGGGAGGACTACATGCTTCAACTATGGCTACACCTTC	CPKGRTTCFNYGYTF
TRBJ2-7	-	15	TRBV5-4	once	TGTGCCAGCAGCCCGTCGAGCGGAACATCCTACGAGCAGTACTTC	CASSPSSGTSYEQYF
TRBJ2-5	TRBD2	19	TRBV5-3	-	TGTGCCAGAAGCTCCCGAGGGCTAGCGGGATTACTAGGGCAAGAGACCCAGTACTTC	CARSSRGLAGLLGQETQYF
TRBJ2-3	-	13	TRBV30	-	TGTGCCTGGAGTCGGGGGAGCACAGATACGCAGTATTTT	CAWSRGSTDTQYF
TRBJ2-1	TRBD1	15	TRBV5-4	-	TGTGCCAGCACCTCGGGACAGGGATCCTACAATGAGCAGTTCTTC	CASTSGQGSYNEQFF
TRBJ1-1	TRBD1	18	TRBV9	few	TGTGCCAGCAGCGTAGCGTCCGGGACAGGTCCGGGTGGCACTGAAGCTTTCTTT	CASSVASGTGPGGTEAFF
TRBJ1-1	-	11	TRBV30	-	TGTGCCTGGAGTGTAACTTATGAAGCTTTCTTT	CAWSVTYEAFF
TRBJ1-1	-	13	TRBV6-1	-	TGTGCCAGCAGGATCCCTGACAGAACTGAAGCTTTCTTT	CASRIPDRTEAFF
TRBJ1-1	TRBD1	15	TRBV28	once	TGTGCCAGCAGTTCCTCGACAGGGTGGAACACTGAAGCTTTCTTT	CASSSSTGWNTEAFF
TRBJ2-1	TRBD1	12	TRBV5-6	few	TGTGCCAGCAGCCCACGACAGGGGCGAAAGTTCTTC	CASSPRQGRKFF
TRBJ2-7	TRBD1	16	TRBV28	once	TGTGCCAGCAGTTCCCTGCGGGACAGGTCACCCTACGAGCAGTACTTC	CASSSLRDRSPYEQYF
TRBJ2-1	TRBD2	17	TRBV27	-	TGTGCCAGCAGTCCAATAGCGGGGGGGCCTCCCTACAATGAGCAGTTCTTC	CASSPIAGGPPYNEQFF
TRBJ2-4	TRBD2	15	TRBV5-4	-	TGTGCCAGCAGCTTGTCAGCGGGAGTGGGAAACATTCAGTACTTC	CASSLSAGVGNIQYF
TRBJ1-6	-	15	TRBV9	-	TGTGCCAGCAGCGTAGGGTCGGGGGGTGATTCACCCCTCCACTTT	CASSVGSGGDSPLHF
TRBJ2-1	-	14	TRBV28	-	TGTGCCAGCAGTTTTGAGGGCCTCTACAATGAGCAGTTCTTC	CASSFEGLYNEQFF